Presented here are 14 T cell receptor beta chains from one specimen sequenced in a study of T cells in localized non-small cell lung cancer. Libraries were prepared by immunoSEQ multiplex PCR; TCRdb keeps only in-frame clonotypes and omits some of them. Altogether about 26,000 clones are present, more than 75% being singletons, with the ten largest covering over 4%. This specimen consisted of peripheral blood, obtained before any cancer treatment. These receptors all come from a woman between 40 and 69 years old with stage I lung adenocarcinoma.

The chain couples TRBV7-2 to TRBJ1-3; no reliable D call. CDR1 is SGHTA and CDR2 is FQGNSA in the germline V gene. The ends were cut back, 7 bases at V and 4 bases at J, with 8 bases in the middle. This CDR3 is built from 12 residues. Here the CDR3 reads CASTFSGNTIYF. The DNA for the CDR3 is TGTGCCAGCACCTTCTCCGGAAACACCATATATTTT.

The J gene is TRBJ2-3, the V gene TRBV9; 10 bases fit TRBD2. This CDR3 is 16 amino acids long. The J segment lost 4 bases and the V segment lost 3 bases, leaving 8 bases of the junction unmatched. CDR1 and CDR2 from the germline V gene are SGDLS and YYNGEE. The CDR3 reads CASSARGAGGPDTQYF. CDR3 in DNA: TGTGCCAGCAGCGCGAGAGGAGCGGGGGGGCCAGATACGCAGTATTTT.

V and J are TRBV6-6 and TRBJ2-1, with D perhaps TRBD2 (7 bases). CDR3 length: 14 residues. Trimming left V 7 bases short and J 8 bases short, with 18 bases between. CDR1 is MNHNY and CDR2 is SVGAGI in the germline V gene (reference sequence). CDR3 coding DNA: TGTGCCAGCAAAGAGGGGGGGGCAAACCATGAGCAGTTCTTC. Its protein product is CASKEGGANHEQFF.

The CDR3: CASSLRPDSDYGYTF. The CDR3 region has the DNA TGTGCCAGCAGCCTCCGACCTGACAGCGACTATGGCTACACCTTC. The chain employs TRBV7-2 and TRBJ1-2; D is possibly TRBD1 (5 bases). Trimming took 5 bases from V and 3 from J, leaving 16 bases between them. CDR3 length equals 15 residues. Germline CDR1 and CDR2: SGHTA and FQGNSA.

The chain combines TRBV7-2 with TRBJ1-3, with 7 bases matching TRBD1. The CDR3 spans 16 residues. Germline CDR1 is SGHTA and CDR2 is FQGNSA. The junction had 9 bases not matched to a gene; V was cut back by 6 bases and J by 1 base. DNA for the CDR3: TGTGCCAGCAGTTTGACAGGGACAAATTCTGGAAACACCATATATTTT. Translation: CASSLTGTNSGNTIYF.

The chain is built from TRBV6-5 and TRBJ2-7, with 11 bases fitting TRBD1. Germline assignment: CDR1 MNHEY and CDR2 SVGAGI. The junction had 7 bases not matched to a gene; V was cut back by 6 bases and J by 3 bases. The CDR3 runs to 15 residues. The CDR3 DNA is TGTGCCAGCAGCTACGCCGGGACAGGGGGCTACGAGCAGTACTTC. Translating it yields CASSYAGTGGYEQYF.

The J gene is TRBJ1-5, the V gene TRBV25-1, with no clear D. The CDR3 totals 14 residues. CDR1 and CDR2 (germline): MGHDK, SYGVNS. V was trimmed by 3 bases and J by 5 bases, leaving 11 bases between them. CDR3: CASSEGRADQPQHF. The CDR3 region has the DNA TGTGCCAGCAGTGAGGGTAGGGCTGATCAGCCCCAGCATTTT.

The V gene is TRBV5-4, the J gene TRBJ1-6, with D tentatively TRBD1 (5 bases). The CDR3 is 18 residues long. Germline loops: CDR1 SGHNT, CDR2 YYREEE (reference sequence). Trimming removed 0 bases at V and 0 bases at J, with 13 bases between. Here the CDR3 reads CASSLASGSSSYNSPLHF. CDR3 bases: TGTGCCAGCAGCTTGGCTTCAGGGTCGAGCTCCTATAATTCACCCCTCCACTTT.

The J gene is TRBJ2-1, the V gene TRBV5-5; 8 nucleotides match TRBD2. Trimming at V came to 3 bases and at J to 8 bases, leaving 7 bases not matched to a gene. CDR1 is SGHKS and CDR2 is YYEKEE in the germline V gene (reference sequence). The length of the CDR3 is 14 residues. The CDR3 coding sequence is TGTGCCAGCAGCTACCCCGGGGGGGCCGATGAGCAGTTCTTC. It encodes CASSYPGGADEQFF.

The J gene is TRBJ2-4, the V gene TRBV9; TRBD1 matches 7 bases. CDR1 and CDR2 (germline): SGDLS, YYNGEE. V shed 4 bases, J shed 6 bases, and the junction held 7 bases outside the gene matches. This CDR3 is built from 14 residues. The CDR3 loop reads CASSRQGKGNIQYF. CDR3 nucleotide sequence: TGTGCCAGCAGCAGACAGGGCAAGGGAAACATTCAGTACTTC.

The chain links TRBV19 to TRBJ2-5; 11 positions match TRBD2. From germline, CDR1 is LNHDA and CDR2 SQIVND (reference sequence). The CDR3 is made up of 15 amino acids. Trimming cost V 2 bases and J 2 bases; bases outside gene matches: 1. The CDR3 DNA follows: TGTGCCAGTAGTATAAGGACTAGCGGGCAAGAGACCCAGTACTTC. This gives the protein CASSIRTSGQETQYF.

The chain is built from TRBV25-1 and TRBJ2-5, with 9 nucleotides matching TRBD2. Looked up from germline, CDR1 is MGHDK and CDR2 is SYGVNS. There are 15 residues in the CDR3. V was pared by 7 bases and J by 3 bases, with 9 bases of the junction left unmatched. Here the CDR3 DNA reads TGTGCCAGCATGGGGCTAGCGGGGTACAAAGAGACCCAGTACTTC. This encodes CASMGLAGYKETQYF.

V and J are TRBV7-8 and TRBJ1-3; 8 bases map to TRBD1. The V segment lost 2 bases and the J segment 2 bases; nucleotides outside the gene matches: 2. This CDR3 has 15 amino acids. CDR1 SGHVS and CDR2 FQNEAQ come from the germline V gene. CDR3 residues: CASSLMGQAGNTIYF. As DNA, the CDR3 is TGTGCCAGCAGCTTAATGGGACAGGCTGGAAACACCATATATTTT.

This clone came up once. V is TRBV4-1 and J is TRBJ1-1; perhaps TRBD1 as D (6 bases). The CDR3 covers 13 residues. Germline V gene lookup returns CDR1 MGHRA and CDR2 YSYEKL. Trimming pared 8 bases from V and 0 bases from J, leaving 10 bases between. CDR3 amino acids: CASQKGVNTEAFF. The CDR3 DNA reads TGCGCCAGCCAAAAGGGGGTGAACACTGAAGCTTTCTTT.